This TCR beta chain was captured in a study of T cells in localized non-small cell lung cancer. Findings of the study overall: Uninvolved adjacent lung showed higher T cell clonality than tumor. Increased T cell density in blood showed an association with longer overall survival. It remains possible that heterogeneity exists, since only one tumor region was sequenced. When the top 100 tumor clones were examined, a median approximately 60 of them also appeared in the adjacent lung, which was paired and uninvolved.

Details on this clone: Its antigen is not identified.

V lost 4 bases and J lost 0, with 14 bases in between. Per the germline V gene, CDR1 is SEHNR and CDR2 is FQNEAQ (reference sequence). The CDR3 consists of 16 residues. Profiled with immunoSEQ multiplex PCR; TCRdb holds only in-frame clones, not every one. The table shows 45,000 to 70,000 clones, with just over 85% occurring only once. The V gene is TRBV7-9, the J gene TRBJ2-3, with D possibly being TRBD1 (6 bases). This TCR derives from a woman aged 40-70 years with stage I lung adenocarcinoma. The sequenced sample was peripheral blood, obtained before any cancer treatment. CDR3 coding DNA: TGTGCCAGCAGCTCCTCGGGCAGGGGTAGCACAGATACGCAGTATTTT. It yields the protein CASSSSGRGSTDTQYF.